These T cell receptor beta chains were read from a single sample in a study of cytomegalovirus exposure and HLA in healthy donors. This table comes from immunoSEQ multiplex PCR, and its TCRdb copy is limited to in-frame clones, with some not included. Among around 130,000 clones listed, about 8.5% were seen once. Sequencing was performed on PBMCs. Receptors were obtained from a man aged 35 to 55 in good health and CMV-seronegative. The CDR3 runs from the conserved cysteine through the conserved F or W. The D gene is left open where the match is weak. Not all rows give a size; the values are once, few, many and, for expanded clones, a class.

J: TRBJ1-1
size: -
D: -
V: TRBV7-8
DNA: TGTGCCAGCAGCTTAGGGCCGGAGACAGGAGCTTTCTTT
CDR3: CASSLGPETGAFF

J: TRBJ2-1
size: -
D: -
V: TRBV11-3
DNA: TGTGCCAGCAGCTTAGGCGGGATTCCCTACAATGAGCAGTTCTTC
CDR3: CASSLGGIPYNEQFF

J: TRBJ1-5
size: few
D: -
V: TRBV5-8
DNA: TGTGCCAGCAGCTTATACAGGGTGGATAGCAATCAGCCCCAGCATTTT
CDR3: CASSLYRVDSNQPQHF

J: TRBJ2-7
size: -
D: -
V: TRBV27
DNA: TGTGCCAGCAGTCAGGGGTTCCCCTACGAGCAGTACTTC
CDR3: CASSQGFPYEQYF

J: TRBJ1-2
size: -
D: -
V: TRBV5-5
DNA: TGTGCCAGCAGCCCGGAGGGGGGGGCGTCTCACTATGGCTACACCTTC
CDR3: CASSPEGGASHYGYTF

J: TRBJ2-7
size: -
D: TRBD1
V: TRBV2
DNA: TGTGCCAGCAGTGAATCCCCGACAGGGGGAGGGTACGACGAGCAGTACTTC
CDR3: CASSESPTGGGYDEQYF

J: TRBJ1-2
size: -
D: -
V: TRBV2
DNA: TGTGCCAGCAGTGGGGGGGGCTACTATGGCTACACCTTC
CDR3: CASSGGGYYGYTF

J: TRBJ2-7
size: -
D: TRBD1
V: TRBV18
DNA: TGTGCCAGCTCACTTCGGGACAGCTACGAGCAGTACTTC
CDR3: CASSLRDSYEQYF

J: TRBJ1-6
size: few
D: -
V: TRBV2
DNA: TGTGCCAGCAGTGAGTGGACAAGGAATTCACCCCTCCACTTT
CDR3: CASSEWTRNSPLHF

J: TRBJ2-1
size: -
D: -
V: TRBV6-1
DNA: TGTGCCAGCAGTGACGGCGCGGGACGGGGGTTGAATGAGCAGTTCTTC
CDR3: CASSDGAGRGLNEQFF